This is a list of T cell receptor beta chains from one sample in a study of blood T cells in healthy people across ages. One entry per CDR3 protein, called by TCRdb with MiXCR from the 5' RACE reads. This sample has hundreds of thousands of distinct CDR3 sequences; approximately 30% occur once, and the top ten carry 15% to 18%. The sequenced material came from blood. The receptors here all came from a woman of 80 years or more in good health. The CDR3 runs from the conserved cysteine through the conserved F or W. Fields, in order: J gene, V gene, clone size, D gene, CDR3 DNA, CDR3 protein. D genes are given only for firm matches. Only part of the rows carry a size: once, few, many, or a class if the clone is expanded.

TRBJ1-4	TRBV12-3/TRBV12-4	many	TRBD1	TGTGCCAGCAGTTTGAGGACAGGGCATGAAAAACTGTTTTTT	CASSLRTGHEKLFF
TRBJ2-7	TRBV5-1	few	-	TGCGCCACCAGACGGGCAAATACGGGCGAGCAGTACTTC	CATRRANTGEQYF
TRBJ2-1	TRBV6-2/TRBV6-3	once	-	TGTGCCAGCAGTTACTCCAGATACGAGCAGTTCTTC	CASSYSRYEQFF
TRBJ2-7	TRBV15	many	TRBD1	TGTGCCACCAGCAGAGATAATGCCCGAGACAGGGGATACGAGCAGTACTTC	CATSRDNARDRGYEQYF
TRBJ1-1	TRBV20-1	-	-	TGCAGTGCTAGACCCTCGGGAAAACAGGGTGAAGCTTTCTTT	CSARPSGKQGEAFF
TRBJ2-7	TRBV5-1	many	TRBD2	TGCGCCAGCAGCTTGGAGCCTAGCGGGGGTCCGAGACCCTACGAGCAGTACTTC	CASSLEPSGGPRPYEQYF
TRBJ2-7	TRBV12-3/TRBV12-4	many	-	TGTGCCAGCAAGTACGAGCAGTACTTC	CASKYEQYF
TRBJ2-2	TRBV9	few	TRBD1	TGTGCCAGCAGCGCCTCCGGGACAGGCCCTAGGGCCGGGGAGCTGTTTTTT	CASSASGTGPRAGELFF
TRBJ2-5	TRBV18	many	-	TGTGCCAGCTCACCTCCGACTACCCAAGAGACCCAGTACTTC	CASSPPTTQETQYF
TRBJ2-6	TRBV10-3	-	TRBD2	TGTGCCATCAGTGGCACGGTAGGCCGCGGGGGGGCCAACGTCCGGACTTTC	CAISGTVGRGGANVRTF
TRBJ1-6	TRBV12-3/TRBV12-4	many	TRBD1	TGTGCCAGCAGTCTCGGGACAGCTCTTGGAAATTCACCCCTCCACTTT	CASSLGTALGNSPLHF
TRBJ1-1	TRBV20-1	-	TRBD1	TGCAGTGCCCTCCGGGACAGAGGCTCAGCTTTCTTT	CSALRDRGSAFF
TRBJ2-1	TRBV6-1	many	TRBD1	TGTGCCAGCAGTAGTAAGCGCGTTCCGGGACAGTTTTCCCGAAGCTCCTACAATGAGCAGTTCTTC	CASSSKRVPGQFSRSSYNEQFF
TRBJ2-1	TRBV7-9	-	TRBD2	TGTGCCAGCAGCTTAATACGGGGGGGAGGTGTAGACGAGCAGTTCTTC	CASSLIRGGGVDEQFF
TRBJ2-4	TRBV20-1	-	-	TGCAGTGCTAGAGATGGGGGGGACACTGAGCAGTACTTC	CSARDGGDTEQYF
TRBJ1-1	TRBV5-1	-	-	TGCGCCAGCAGCCGGGGGGGTTATGAAGCTTTCTTT	CASSRGGYEAFF
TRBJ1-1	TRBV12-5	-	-	TGTGCTAGTGGTTTGACACGGAACACTGAAGCTTTCTTT	CASGLTRNTEAFF
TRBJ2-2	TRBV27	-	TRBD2	TGTGCCAGCAGGACCGGGACTACCTACACCGGGGAGCTGTTTTTT	CASRTGTTYTGELFF
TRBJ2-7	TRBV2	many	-	TGTGCCAGCAGTGGTCTCGTGGCCTACGAGCAGTACTTC	CASSGLVAYEQYF
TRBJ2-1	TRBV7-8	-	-	TGTGCCAGCAGCTCGCGACAGCGGAGCTCCTACAATGAGCAGTTCTTC	CASSSRQRSSYNEQFF
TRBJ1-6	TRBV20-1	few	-	TGCAGTGCTTCGGAAACAGGGTTATCTTCACCCCTCCACTTT	CSASETGLSSPLHF
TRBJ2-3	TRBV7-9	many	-	TGTGCCAGCAGCTTAATTAGCACAGATACGCAGTATTTT	CASSLISTDTQYF
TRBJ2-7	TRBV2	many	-	TGTGCCAGCGCCTACTACGAGCAGTACTTC	CASAYYEQYF
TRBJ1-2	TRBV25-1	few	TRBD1	TGTGCCAGCAGTGGGGGACAGGGGGCACCTGGGTACTATGGCTACACCTTC	CASSGGQGAPGYYGYTF
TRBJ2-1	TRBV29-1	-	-	TGTAGCGTTGGATTAGAGACCCACTTCTTC	CSVGLETHFF
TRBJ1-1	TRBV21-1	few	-	TGTGCCAGCAGCACCCCGACAGGGCGGAACACTGAAGCTTTCTTT	CASSTPTGRNTEAFF
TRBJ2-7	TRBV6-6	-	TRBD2	TGTGCCAGCATGGATGGAGGACTAGCGGCCAATGAGCAGTACTTC	CASMDGGLAANEQYF
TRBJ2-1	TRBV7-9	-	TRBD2	TGTGCCAGCAGCTTAGTAAGACTAGCGGGAGGGCCCTCGTACAATGAGCAGTTCTTC	CASSLVRLAGGPSYNEQFF
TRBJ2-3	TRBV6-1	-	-	TGTGCCAACAGTGAAGCGGGCTTTTGGACAGATACGCAGTATTTT	CANSEAGFWTDTQYF
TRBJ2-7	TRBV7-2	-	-	TGTGCCAGCAGCGTCTTGAGTAGCGAGACCTACGAGCAGTACTTC	CASSVLSSETYEQYF
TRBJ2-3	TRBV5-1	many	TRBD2	TGCGCCAGCAGCTGGACTAGCGGGGGGACAGATACGCAGTATTTT	CASSWTSGGTDTQYF
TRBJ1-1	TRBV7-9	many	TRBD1	TGTGCCAGCAGCCCTTCTGGGACAGGAAACACTGAAGCTTTCTTT	CASSPSGTGNTEAFF
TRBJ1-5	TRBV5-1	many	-	TGCGCCAGCAGCTTGGTCGGGGACAATCAGCCCCAGCATTTT	CASSLVGDNQPQHF
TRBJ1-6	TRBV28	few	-	TGTGCCAGCAGTTTAGGCGGGGCTTGGGGTTCACCCCTCCACTTT	CASSLGGAWGSPLHF
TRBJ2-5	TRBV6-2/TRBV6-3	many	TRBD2	TGTGCCAGCAGCCCCCCCCAACTAGCGGGGGGGCGGGAGACCCAGTACTTC	CASSPPQLAGGRETQYF
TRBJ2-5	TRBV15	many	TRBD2	TGTGCCGCGGGGACATCCGGGGGGGGGTTCCAAGAGACCCAGTACTTC	CAAGTSGGGFQETQYF
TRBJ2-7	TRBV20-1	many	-	TGCAGTGCTAGAATTCGCCAGGGGACTTCCTACGAGCAGTACTTC	CSARIRQGTSYEQYF
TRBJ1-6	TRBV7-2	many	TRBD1	TGTGCCAGCAGCACCCACAGGGGACAGAATTCACCCCTCCACTTT	CASSTHRGQNSPLHF
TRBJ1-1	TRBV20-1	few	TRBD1	TGCAGTGCACCCGACAGGGCGGACGCTGAAGCTTTCTTT	CSAPDRADAEAFF
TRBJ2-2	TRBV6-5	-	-	TGTGTCAGCTCCAAGGGACCGAACACCGGGGAGCTGTTTTTT	CVSSKGPNTGELFF
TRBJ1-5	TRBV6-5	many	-	TGTGCCAGCAGTTCGGACCGGAATAGCAATCAGCCCCAGCATTTT	CASSSDRNSNQPQHF
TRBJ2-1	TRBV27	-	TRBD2	TGTGCCAGCAGCGAACCGGGACTAGCTGGTGATGAGCAGTTCTTC	CASSEPGLAGDEQFF
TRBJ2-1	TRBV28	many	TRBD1	TGTGCCAGCAGACCTCTCCGGGACAGGGAATACAATGAGCAGTTCTTC	CASRPLRDREYNEQFF
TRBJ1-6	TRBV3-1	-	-	TGTGCCAGCAGCCAAGGAGCAGTGGCCCTCCACTTT	CASSQGAVALHF
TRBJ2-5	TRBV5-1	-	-	TGCGCCAGCAGCTTGAAACCGGCGAGGGACAATGGGCAGTACTTC	CASSLKPARDNGQYF
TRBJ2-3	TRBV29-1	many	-	TGCAGCGTTGAGGGGGGTGCAGATACGCAGTATTTT	CSVEGGADTQYF
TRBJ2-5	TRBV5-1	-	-	TGCGCCAGCAGCTTGGAGGAGGTCCCTTTGAATGAGCAGTACTTC	CASSLEEVPLNEQYF
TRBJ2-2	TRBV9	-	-	TGTGCCAGCAGCACTACTGGGTGGCGTGGCGGGGAGCTGTTTTTT	CASSTTGWRGGELFF
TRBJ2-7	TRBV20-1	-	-	TGCAGTGCTGGAGGACCTCAGGAGCAGTACTTC	CSAGGPQEQYF
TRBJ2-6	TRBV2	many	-	TGTGCCAGCAGTGTCCCTGGGCCTACTGGGGCCAACGTCCTGACTTTC	CASSVPGPTGANVLTF
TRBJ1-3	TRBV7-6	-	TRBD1	TGTGCCAGCAGCTTAGCGCTTTCGGCGACAGGGAGCTCTGGAAACACCATATATTTT	CASSLALSATGSSGNTIYF
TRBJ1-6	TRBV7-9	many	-	TGTGCCAGCAGCTTGGGGAAGGGGAATTCACCCCTCCACTTT	CASSLGKGNSPLHF
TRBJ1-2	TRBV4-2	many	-	TGTGCCAGCAGCCAAGAAGTAGCTAACTATGGCTACACCTTC	CASSQEVANYGYTF